These 21 T cell receptor beta chains originate from one sample sequenced in a study of CD8 T cells in ankylosing spondylitis (dated by TCRdb to 2015 to 2018). Libraries were constructed by 5' RACE. Sequencing relied on an Illumina HiSeq 2500. TCRdb reanalyzed the raw reads on its own, using fastp at Q25 for trimming and MiXCR for clone calling, and kept in-frame beta chains. Merged by CDR3 protein, the rows form single entries marked with the most common genes and DNA. For this sample there are about 500,000 distinct CDR3 sequences; 5.3% appear just once. The ten largest account for 3% to 4.5% of the sample. What the authors observed across the whole study: A TCR beta motif of about 8 highly homologous amino acid variants appeared characteristic of blood from ankylosing spondylitis patients.

No antigen has been identified for these receptors. Sequenced: blood, either unsorted or a sorted T cell fraction (not recorded which). These TCRs come from a male donor with ankylosing spondylitis.

The chain combines TRBV12-3 or TRBV12-4 with TRBJ2-3; no reliable D call. The length of the CDR3 is 13 residues. With 1 base removed from V and 6 bases from J, the gap between germline ends came to 8 bases. The CDR3 nucleotides read TGTGCCAGCAGTTTAGTGGTTGGGGATACGCAGTATTTT. Amino acids: CASSLVVGDTQYF.

This clonotype was detected ten times or more. The V and J genes are TRBV12-3 or TRBV12-4 and TRBJ1-2, with D perhaps matching TRBD1 (5 bases). The V end was cut by 4 bases, the J end by 3 bases, with 12 bases between. This CDR3 is built from 14 residues. The CDR3 DNA follows: TGTGCCAGCAGTTCACCCCCGGGGGACTATGGCTACACCTTC. Protein: CASSSPPGDYGYTF.

This clonotype was recorded many times. The chain has TRBV4-3 and TRBJ1-4; D gene ambiguous. This CDR3 has 14 amino acids. The germline V gene has CDR1 LGHNA and CDR2 YSLEER. V was trimmed by 3 bases and J by 8 bases, leaving 13 bases between them. For the CDR3, the DNA is TGCGCCAGCAGCCACTCCCTGAGGCTCGAAAAACTGTTTTTT. Protein sequence: CASSHSLRLEKLFF.

This clonotype was counted at least ten times. The rearrangement links TRBV10-3 to TRBJ1-1, with D possibly matching TRBD1 (6 bases). The CDR3 has 12 amino acids. The V end was cut by 8 bases, the J end by 3 bases, with 10 bases between. CDR1 is ENHRY, CDR2 SYGVKD, per germline. CDR3: CAIGGGYTEAFF. Here the CDR3 DNA reads TGTGCCATCGGAGGGGGGTACACTGAAGCTTTCTTT.

V usage is TRBV13 and J usage is TRBJ2-2, with TRBD2 identical over 10 bases. The CDR3 is 18 amino acids. The germline V gene encodes CDR1 PRHDT and CDR2 FYEKMQ (reference sequence). J lost 2 bases, V lost 4 bases, and 10 bases had no gene match. CDR3: CASSSYLLAGDNTGELFF. For the CDR3, the DNA is TGTGCCAGCAGCTCGTATCTCCTAGCGGGGGATAACACCGGGGAGCTGTTTTTT.

This clonotype was counted between two and nine times. The V gene is TRBV7-2, the J gene TRBJ2-1, with D hard to call. Germline lookup yields CDR1 SGHTA and CDR2 FQGNSA. Trimming stripped 1 base from V and 3 bases from J, with 10 bases between. The CDR3 sequence is 15 residues long. CDR3 DNA: TGTGCCAGCAGCTTAGGCCCCTCACTCTACAATGAGCAGTTCTTC. This codes for CASSLGPSLYNEQFF. Full variable domain (rest looked up from reference TRBV7-2 and TRBJ2-1): GAGVSQSPSNKVTEKGKDVELRCDPISGHTALYWYRQSLGQGLEFLIYFQGNSAPDKSGLPSDRFSAERTGGSVSTLTIQRTQQEDSAVYLCASSLGPSLYNEQFFGPGTRLTVL.

This CDR3 is CASSQSIPGELFF. DNA for the CDR3: TGTGCCAGCAGCCAATCGATCCCCGGGGAGCTGTTTTTT. The V call is TRBV16, the J call TRBJ2-2; no definite D call. Germline V gene lookup returns CDR1 KGHSY and CDR2 FQNENV. The CDR3 consists of 13 residues. V was clipped by 0 bases and J by 6 bases, with 5 bases between them. The entire variable domain, with the rest obtained from reference TRBV16 and TRBJ2-2, is as follows: GEEVAQTPKHLVRGEGQKAKLYCAPIKGHSYVFWYQQVLKNEFKFLISFQNENVFDETGMPKERFSAKCLPNSPCSLEIQATKLEDSAVYFCASSQSIPGELFFGEGSRLTVL.

This clonotype was detected many times. This chain joins TRBV7-2 and TRBJ2-3; 12 bases are shared with TRBD2. In germline, CDR1 is SGHTA, CDR2 FQGNSA. This CDR3 spans 17 amino acids. The V gene end was trimmed by 2 bases and the J gene end by 2 bases; junction bases not matched to a gene: 5. CDR3 protein: CASSLTGLAGHTDTQYF. CDR3 DNA sequence: TGTGCCAGCAGCTTAACCGGACTAGCGGGACACACAGATACGCAGTATTTT.

This clonotype was seen ten or more times. CDR3 loop: CASSDWIGTGELFF. The CDR3 nucleotides read TGTGCCAGCAGCGATTGGATCGGCACCGGGGAGCTGTTTTTT. The chain carries TRBV3-1 and TRBJ2-2; D unclear. CDR1 is LGHDT and CDR2 is YNNKEL in the germline V gene (reference sequence). CDR3 length: 14 residues. V lost 5 bases to trimming and J lost 4 bases, with 11 bases between them.

This clonotype was recorded many times. The chain links TRBV6-5 to TRBJ1-1; no firm D call. The CDR3 runs 15 residues. Trimming left V 5 bases short and J 2 bases short, with 15 bases between. The germline gives CDR1 MNHEY, CDR2 SVGAGI. CDR3 amino acids: CASSTSVNLNTEAFF. CDR3 bases: TGTGCCAGCAGTACTTCAGTAAATCTTAACACTGAAGCTTTCTTT.

This clonotype was counted ten times or more. The chain links TRBV5-6 to TRBJ1-2; TRBD1 matches at 8 bases. The CDR3 has 15 amino acids. CDR1 is SGHDT and CDR2 is YYEEEE in the germline V gene. The J segment lost 5 bases and the V segment lost 3 bases, leaving 9 bases of the junction unmatched. CDR3 in amino acids: CASSYTDREMYGYTF. The CDR3 DNA sequence: TGTGCCAGCAGCTATACGGACAGGGAAATGTATGGCTACACCTTC. Drawing the rest from reference TRBV5-6 and TRBJ1-2, the complete variable domain is DAGVTQSPTHLIKTRGQQVTLRCSPKSGHDTVSWYQQALGQGPQFIFQYYEEEERQRGNFPDRFSGHQFPNYSSELNVNALLLGDSALYLCASSYTDREMYGYTFGSGTRLTVV.

At least ten counts were recorded for this clonotype. The chain employs TRBV5-6 and TRBJ2-3; TRBD2 might be the D (6 bases). The ends were cut back, 4 bases at V and 6 bases at J, with 21 bases in the middle. The germline CDR1 and CDR2 sequences are SGHDT and YYEEEE. The CDR3 runs 16 residues. The CDR3 DNA follows: TGTGCCAGCAGCCTGATGACAGCGCTTGGAGGGGATACGCAGTATTTT. This sequence encodes CASSLMTALGGDTQYF. Filled out from reference TRBV5-6 and TRBJ2-3, the complete variable domain reads DAGVTQSPTHLIKTRGQQVTLRCSPKSGHDTVSWYQQALGQGPQFIFQYYEEEERQRGNFPDRFSGHQFPNYSSELNVNALLLGDSALYLCASSLMTALGGDTQYFGPGTRLTVL.

This clonotype was counted ten times or more. This rearrangement joins TRBV5-1 to TRBJ2-7, with a tentative D call TRBD2 (6 bases). The CDR3 runs 15 residues. Germline V CDR1 and CDR2: SGHRS, YFSETQ. Trimming removed 3 bases from V and 3 bases from J, with 16 bases in between. CDR3 nucleotides: TGCGCCAGCAGCTCGACCGGGACTGGAAGCTACGAGCAGTACTTC. Its protein is CASSSTGTGSYEQYF. Using reference TRBV5-1 and TRBJ2-7 for the parts outside the CDR3, the full variable domain is KAGVTQTPRYLIKTRGQQVTLSCSPISGHRSVSWYQQTPGQGLQFLFEYFSETQRNKGNFPGRFSGRQFSNSRSEMNVSTLELGDSALYLCASSSTGTGSYEQYFGPGTRLTVT.

In this sample, this clonotype turned up many times. Here the CDR3 reads CATSDRDRDQPQHF. Written as DNA, the CDR3 is TGTGCCACCAGTGATCGGGACCGAGATCAGCCCCAGCATTTT. The chain couples TRBV24-1 to TRBJ1-5; weak D call: TRBD1 (5 bases). This CDR3 spans 14 amino acids. Germline V CDR1 and CDR2: KGHDR, SFDVKD. Between the trimmed V and J ends, which lost 3 bases and 5 bases, there was a span of 10 bases.

The table lists this clonotype with many counts. The V call is TRBV9, the J call TRBJ1-2; D perhaps matches TRBD1 (6 bases). V dropped 4 bases and J dropped 0 bases, with 16 bases sitting between them. From germline, CDR1 is SGDLS and CDR2 YYNGEE. The CDR3 has 16 residues. The CDR3 DNA is TGTGCCAGCAGCCCCCGGGGGGGGCAGACTAACTATGGCTACACCTTC. Protein: CASSPRGGQTNYGYTF. Supplemented by reference TRBV9 and TRBJ1-2, the full variable domain reads DSGVTQTPKHLITATGQRVTLRCSPRSGDLSVYWYQQSLDQGLQFLIQYYNGEERAKGNILERFSAQQFPDLHSELNLSSLELGDSALYFCASSPRGGQTNYGYTFGSGTRLTVV.

This clonotype was seen repeatedly, ten times or more. This chain links TRBV12-3 or TRBV12-4 with TRBJ2-3; D is possibly TRBD1 (6 bases). The CDR3 extends over 15 amino acids. V lost 3 bases and J 6 bases, leaving 16 bases between the germline ends. CDR3 coding DNA: TGTGCCAGCAGTTTCCAGGGGATGTTGGTTGATACGCAGTATTTT. Encoded protein: CASSFQGMLVDTQYF.

This clonotype has at least ten counts. This chain uses TRBV5-1 with TRBJ1-2; D is unclear. CDR3 size: 13 residues. Germline-derived CDR1 and CDR2 are SGHRS and YFSETQ. V was pared by 0 bases and J by 8 bases, with 11 bases between. The CDR3 region is CASSLEGIGGYTF. The CDR3 nucleotides read TGCGCCAGCAGCTTGGAAGGGATAGGGGGCTACACCTTC.

This clonotype was observed many times. The V call is TRBV7-2, the J call TRBJ1-2; possible D gene TRBD1, 6 bases. The V and J ends lost 5 bases and 3 bases respectively, with 16 bases between them. The CDR3 consists of 15 residues. CDR1 and CDR2 (germline): SGHTA, FQGNSA. The CDR3 is CASSPGGAYYYGYTF. The CDR3 coding sequence is TGTGCCAGCAGCCCGGGGGGGGCGTATTACTATGGCTACACCTTC.

This clonotype was seen only a few times. This chain uses TRBV9 with TRBJ2-7, with D perhaps TRBD1 or TRBD2 (6 bases each). This CDR3 has 16 amino acids. Per germline, CDR1 SGDLS and CDR2 YYNGEE. V lost 3 bases and J lost 0, with 16 bases in between. As DNA, the CDR3 is TGTGCCAGCAGCGCCGTGGGGGGCCCTAGCTCCTACGAGCAGTACTTC. It encodes CASSAVGGPSSYEQYF. Together with reference TRBV9 and TRBJ2-7, the CDR3 gives the full variable domain: DSGVTQTPKHLITATGQRVTLRCSPRSGDLSVYWYQQSLDQGLQFLIQYYNGEERAKGNILERFSAQQFPDLHSELNLSSLELGDSALYFCASSAVGGPSSYEQYFGPGTRLTVT.

The V call is TRBV20-1, the J call TRBJ2-3, with 7 nucleotides matching TRBD1. Per germline, CDR1 DFQATT and CDR2 SNEGSKA (reference sequence). This CDR3 comprises 13 residues. V trimming: 4 bases; J trimming: 0 bases; junction bases outside the gene matches: 1. The CDR3 sequence is CSANRGSTDTQYF. The CDR3, as DNA: TGCAGTGCTAACAGGGGCAGCACAGATACGCAGTATTTT.

The table lists this clonotype with a few counts. The chain is built from TRBV28 and TRBJ2-1; 13 nucleotides match TRBD2. Germline CDR1 and CDR2: MDHEN and SYDVKM. The CDR3 runs to 15 residues. V trimming: 6 bases; J trimming: 14 bases; junction bases outside the gene matches: 13. The CDR3 protein is CASSPGTSGVQWKFF. The CDR3 bases are TGTGCCAGCAGCCCCGGGACTAGCGGGGTCCAATGGAAGTTCTTC.